This T cell receptor (beta chain) was documented in a study of monozygotic twins with inflammatory bowel disease. Study-level findings and limits: Limited statistical power may explain no repertoire similarity difference between concordant and discordant twins. The data offered no way to tell different T cell subtypes apart.

Remarks on this clonotype: Its antigen remains unknown.

TCRdb reprocessed the 5' RACE reads and keeps a single row for each CDR3 protein, giving no DNA. This sample's clone table lists more than 85,000 distinct CDR3 sequences. The sequence was obtained from a human donor with ulcerative colitis or Crohn's disease, or a healthy co-twin of an affected twin (not recorded which). Material: blood.

CDR3 in amino acids: CASIDGTLYGYTF. The chain combines TRBV19 with TRBJ1-2; TCRdb's D gene call, TRBD1, goes unchecked for lack of DNA. This CDR3 has 13 residues. Looked up from germline, CDR1 is LNHDA and CDR2 is SQIVND (reference sequence).